This TCR beta chain was sequenced in a study of T cells in Graves' hyperthyroidism and ophthalmopathy. From RNA transcripts, TCR beta CDR3 regions were amplified. Carried out on the TCR CDR3, a first-round RT-PCR used the HTBI primer set. From the multiplex PCR reads, TCRdb called clonotypes with MiXCR, one entry per CDR3 protein. The data contain 640,000 or so distinct CDR3 sequences, roughly 15% of them singletons. Each ophthalmopathy patient scored at least 3 on the Clinical Activity Score and at least 4 on NOSPECS grade, with duration under 3 months. Diagnoses were established using clinical symptoms, serum thyroxine and TRAb, thyroid ultrasound and orbital computed tomography. Study-wide results and caveats: Among thyroid clonotypes expanded above 0.001, most also appeared in blood.

This clonotype was seen at least ten times. Antigen unknown. The germline V gene has CDR1 SEHNR and CDR2 FQNEAQ (reference sequence). The CDR3 is made up of 14 amino acids. V was clipped by 8 bases and J by 7 bases; unmatched bases: 10. The sample comprised blood. This chain connects TRBV7-9 to TRBJ2-5, with 10 bases lining up with TRBD1. The clonotype comes from a middle-aged woman with Graves' ophthalmopathy. CDR3 region: CASAPRGTGATQYF. As DNA, the CDR3 is TGTGCCAGCGCCCCGCGCGGGACAGGGGCGACCCAGTACTTC.